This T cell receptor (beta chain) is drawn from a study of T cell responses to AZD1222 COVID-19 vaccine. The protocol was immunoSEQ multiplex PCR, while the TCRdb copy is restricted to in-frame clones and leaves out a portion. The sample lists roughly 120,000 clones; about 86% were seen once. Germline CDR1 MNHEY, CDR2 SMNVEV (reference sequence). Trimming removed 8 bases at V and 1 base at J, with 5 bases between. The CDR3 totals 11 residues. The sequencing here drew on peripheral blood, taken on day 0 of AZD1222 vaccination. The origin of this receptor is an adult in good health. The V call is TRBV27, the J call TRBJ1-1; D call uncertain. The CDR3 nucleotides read TGTGCCAGCGCCAAGAACACTGAAGCTTTCTTT. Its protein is CASAKNTEAFF.